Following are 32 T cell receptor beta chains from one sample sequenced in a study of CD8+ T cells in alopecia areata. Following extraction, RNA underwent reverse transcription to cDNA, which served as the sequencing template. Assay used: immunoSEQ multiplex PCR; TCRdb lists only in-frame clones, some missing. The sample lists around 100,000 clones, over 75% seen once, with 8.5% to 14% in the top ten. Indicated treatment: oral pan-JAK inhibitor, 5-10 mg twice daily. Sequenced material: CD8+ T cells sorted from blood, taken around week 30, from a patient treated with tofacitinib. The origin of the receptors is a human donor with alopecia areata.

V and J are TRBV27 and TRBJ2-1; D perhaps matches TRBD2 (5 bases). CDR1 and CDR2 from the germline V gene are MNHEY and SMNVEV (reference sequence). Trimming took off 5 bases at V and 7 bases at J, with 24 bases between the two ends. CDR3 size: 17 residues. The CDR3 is CASSPNGGGRVENEQFF. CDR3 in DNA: TGTGCCAGCAGTCCTAACGGAGGCGGGCGAGTTGAAAATGAGCAGTTCTTC.

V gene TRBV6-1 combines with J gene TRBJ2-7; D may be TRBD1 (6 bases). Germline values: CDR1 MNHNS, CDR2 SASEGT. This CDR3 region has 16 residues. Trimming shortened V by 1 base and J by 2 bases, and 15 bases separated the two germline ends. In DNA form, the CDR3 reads TGTGCCAGCAGTGAAGGTTGGACAGCGCTCACCTACGAGCAGTACTTC. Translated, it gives CASSEGWTALTYEQYF.

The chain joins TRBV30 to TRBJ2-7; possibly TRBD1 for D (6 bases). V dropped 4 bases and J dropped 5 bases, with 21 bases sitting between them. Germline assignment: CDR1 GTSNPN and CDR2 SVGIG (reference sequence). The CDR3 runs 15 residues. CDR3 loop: CAWTRGYSFPDEQYF. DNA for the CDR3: TGTGCCTGGACAAGGGGGTATTCGTTTCCAGACGAGCAGTACTTC.

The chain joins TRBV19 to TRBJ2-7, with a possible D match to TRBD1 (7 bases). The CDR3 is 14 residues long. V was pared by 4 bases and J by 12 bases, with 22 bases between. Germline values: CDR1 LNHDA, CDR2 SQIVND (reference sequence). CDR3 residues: CASSTFDREASRYF. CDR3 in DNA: TGTGCCAGTAGTACATTCGACAGGGAGGCTTCGCGGTACTTC.

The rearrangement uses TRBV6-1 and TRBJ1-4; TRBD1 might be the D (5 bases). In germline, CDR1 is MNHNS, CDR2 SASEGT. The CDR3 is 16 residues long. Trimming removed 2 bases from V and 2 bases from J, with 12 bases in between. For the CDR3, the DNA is TGTGCCAGCAGTGAATTCGGAGGGGCGACTAATGAAAAACTGTTTTTT. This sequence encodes CASSEFGGATNEKLFF.

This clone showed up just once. The DNA of the CDR3 is TGTGCCAGCAGCGTAGCCGCTAGCCCGGTGGGGGACGAGCAGTACTTC. It translates to CASSVAASPVGDEQYF. The V and J genes are TRBV9 and TRBJ2-7; D assignment may be TRBD1 or TRBD2 (5 bases each). The CDR3 runs to 16 residues. Germline CDR1 SGDLS, CDR2 YYNGEE. With 0 bases removed from V and 5 bases from J, the gap between germline ends came to 18 bases.

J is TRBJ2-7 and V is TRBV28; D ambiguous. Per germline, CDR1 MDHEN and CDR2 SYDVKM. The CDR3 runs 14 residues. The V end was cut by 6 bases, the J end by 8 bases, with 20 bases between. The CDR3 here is CASSPQVEVNQQYF. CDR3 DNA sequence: TGTGCCAGCAGCCCTCAGGTAGAAGTGAACCAGCAGTACTTC. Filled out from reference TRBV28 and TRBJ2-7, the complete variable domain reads DVKVTQSSRYLVKRTGEKVFLECVQDMDHENMFWYRQDPGLGLRLIYFSYDVKMKEKGDIPEGYSVSREKKERFSLILESASTNQTSMYLCASSPQVEVNQQYFGPGTRLTVT.

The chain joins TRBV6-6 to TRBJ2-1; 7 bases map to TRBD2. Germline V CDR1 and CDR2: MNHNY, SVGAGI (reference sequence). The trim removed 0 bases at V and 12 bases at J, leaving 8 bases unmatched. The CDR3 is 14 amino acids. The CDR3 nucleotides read TGTGCCAGCAGTTACTCTAAGCTAGCGGAGACGCAGTTCTTC. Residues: CASSYSKLAETQFF.

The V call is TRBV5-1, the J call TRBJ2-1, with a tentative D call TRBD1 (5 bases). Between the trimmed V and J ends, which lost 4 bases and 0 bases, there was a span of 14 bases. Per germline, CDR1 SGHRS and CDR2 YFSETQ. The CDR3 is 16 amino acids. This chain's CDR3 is CASSQRDSRSYNEQFF. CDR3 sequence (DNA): TGCGCCAGCAGCCAAAGAGACAGTCGCTCCTACAATGAGCAGTTCTTC.

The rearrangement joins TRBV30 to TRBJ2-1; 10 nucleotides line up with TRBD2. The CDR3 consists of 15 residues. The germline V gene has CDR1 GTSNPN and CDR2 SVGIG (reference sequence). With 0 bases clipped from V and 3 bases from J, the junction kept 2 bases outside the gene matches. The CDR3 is CAWSVLAGGYNEQFF. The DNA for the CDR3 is TGTGCCTGGAGTGTATTAGCGGGAGGCTACAATGAGCAGTTCTTC.

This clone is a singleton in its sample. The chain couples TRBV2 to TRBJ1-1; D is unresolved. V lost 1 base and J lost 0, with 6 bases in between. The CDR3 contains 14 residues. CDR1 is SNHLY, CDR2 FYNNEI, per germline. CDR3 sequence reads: CASSEGRLNTEAFF. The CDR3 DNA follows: TGTGCCAGCAGTGAAGGGCGGTTGAACACTGAAGCTTTCTTT.

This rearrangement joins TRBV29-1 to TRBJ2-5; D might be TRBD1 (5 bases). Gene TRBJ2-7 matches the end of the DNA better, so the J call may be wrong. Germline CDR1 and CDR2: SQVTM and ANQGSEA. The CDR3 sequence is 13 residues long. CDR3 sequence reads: CSVELGTGYEQYF. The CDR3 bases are TGCAGCGTGGAGTTGGGAACAGGCTACGAGCAGTACTTC.

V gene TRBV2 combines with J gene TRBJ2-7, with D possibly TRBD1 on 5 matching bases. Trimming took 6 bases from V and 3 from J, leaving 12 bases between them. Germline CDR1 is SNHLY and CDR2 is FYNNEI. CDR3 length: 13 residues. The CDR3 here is CASSDSLFYEQYF. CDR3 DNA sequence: TGTGCCAGCAGCGACAGCCTCTTCTACGAGCAGTACTTC.

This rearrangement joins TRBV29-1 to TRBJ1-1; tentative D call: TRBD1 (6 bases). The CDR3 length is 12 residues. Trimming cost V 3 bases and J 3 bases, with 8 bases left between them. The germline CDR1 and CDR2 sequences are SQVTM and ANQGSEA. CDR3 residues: CSVDEGDTEAFF. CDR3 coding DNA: TGCAGCGTTGACGAGGGGGACACTGAAGCTTTCTTT.

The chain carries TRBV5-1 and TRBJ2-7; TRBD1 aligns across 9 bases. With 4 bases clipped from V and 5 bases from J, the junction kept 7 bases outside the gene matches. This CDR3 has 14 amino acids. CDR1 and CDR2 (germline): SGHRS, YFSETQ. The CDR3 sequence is CASSAGTGPHEQYF. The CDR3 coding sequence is TGCGCCAGCAGCGCCGGGACAGGGCCCCACGAGCAGTACTTC.

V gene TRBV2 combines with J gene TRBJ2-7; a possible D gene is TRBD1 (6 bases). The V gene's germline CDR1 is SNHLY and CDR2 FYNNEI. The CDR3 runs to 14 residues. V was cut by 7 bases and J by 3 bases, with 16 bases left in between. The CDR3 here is CASTTSRTVYEQYF. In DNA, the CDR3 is TGTGCCAGCACCACTTCCCGGACAGTCTACGAGCAGTACTTC.

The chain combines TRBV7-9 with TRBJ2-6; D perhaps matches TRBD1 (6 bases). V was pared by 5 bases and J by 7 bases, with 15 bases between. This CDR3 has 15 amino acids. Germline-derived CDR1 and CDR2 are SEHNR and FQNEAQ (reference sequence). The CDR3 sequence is CASSPRQVTANVLTF. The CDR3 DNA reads TGTGCCAGCAGCCCGCGACAGGTTACCGCCAACGTCCTGACTTTC.

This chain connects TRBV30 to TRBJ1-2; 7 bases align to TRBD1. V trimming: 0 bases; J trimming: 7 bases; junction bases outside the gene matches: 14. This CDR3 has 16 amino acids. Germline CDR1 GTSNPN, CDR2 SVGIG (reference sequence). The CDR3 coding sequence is TGTGCCTGGAGTGTACGGTCGGCAGGGGGATACGGTGGCTACACCTTC. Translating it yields CAWSVRSAGGYGGYTF.

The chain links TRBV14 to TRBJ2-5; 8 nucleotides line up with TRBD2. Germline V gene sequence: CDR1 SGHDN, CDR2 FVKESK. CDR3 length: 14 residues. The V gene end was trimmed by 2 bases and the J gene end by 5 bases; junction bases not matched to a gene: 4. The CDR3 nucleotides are TGTGCCAGCAGCCAACTAGCGGGCGAGGAGACCCAGTACTTC. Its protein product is CASSQLAGEETQYF.

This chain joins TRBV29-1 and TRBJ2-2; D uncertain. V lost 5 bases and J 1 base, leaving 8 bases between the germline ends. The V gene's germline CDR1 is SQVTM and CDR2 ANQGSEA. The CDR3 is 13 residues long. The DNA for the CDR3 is TGCAGCGTTCTGCCGCAGAACACCGGGGAGCTGTTTTTT. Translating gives CSVLPQNTGELFF.

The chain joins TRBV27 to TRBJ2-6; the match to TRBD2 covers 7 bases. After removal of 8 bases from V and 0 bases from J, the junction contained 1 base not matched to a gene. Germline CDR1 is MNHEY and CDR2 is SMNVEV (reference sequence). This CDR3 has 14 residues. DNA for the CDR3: TGTGCCAGCGGGGGGGACTCTGGGGCCAACGTCCTGACTTTC. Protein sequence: CASGGDSGANVLTF.

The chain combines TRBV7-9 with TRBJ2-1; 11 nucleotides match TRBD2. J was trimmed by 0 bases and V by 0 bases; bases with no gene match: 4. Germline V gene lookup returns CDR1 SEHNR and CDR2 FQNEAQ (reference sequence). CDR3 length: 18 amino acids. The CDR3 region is CASSLALAGGGSYNEQFF. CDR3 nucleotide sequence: TGTGCCAGCAGCTTAGCGCTAGCGGGAGGCGGCTCCTACAATGAGCAGTTCTTC.

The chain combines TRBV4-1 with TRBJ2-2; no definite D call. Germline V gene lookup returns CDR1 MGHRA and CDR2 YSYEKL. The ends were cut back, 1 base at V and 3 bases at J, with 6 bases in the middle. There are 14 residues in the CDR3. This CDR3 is CASSQGHYTGELFF. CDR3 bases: TGCGCCAGCAGCCAAGGGCATTACACCGGGGAGCTGTTTTTT.

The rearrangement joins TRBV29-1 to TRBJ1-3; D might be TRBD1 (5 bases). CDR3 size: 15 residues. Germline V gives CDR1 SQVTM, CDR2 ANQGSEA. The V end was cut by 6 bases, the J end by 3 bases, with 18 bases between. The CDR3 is CSVWGTGVYGNTIYF. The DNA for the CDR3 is TGCAGCGTATGGGGGACGGGAGTTTATGGAAACACCATATATTTT.

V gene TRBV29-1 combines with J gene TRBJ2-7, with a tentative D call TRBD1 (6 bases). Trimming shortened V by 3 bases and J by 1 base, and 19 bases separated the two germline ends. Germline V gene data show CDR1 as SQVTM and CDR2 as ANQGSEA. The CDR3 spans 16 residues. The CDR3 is CSVEAPGQHSSYEQYF. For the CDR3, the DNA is TGCAGCGTTGAGGCTCCGGGACAACATTCGTCCTACGAGCAGTACTTC.

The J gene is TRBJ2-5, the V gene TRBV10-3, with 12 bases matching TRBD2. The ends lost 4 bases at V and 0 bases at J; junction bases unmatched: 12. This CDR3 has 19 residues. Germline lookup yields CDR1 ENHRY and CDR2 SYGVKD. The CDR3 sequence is CAISGTGTSGPFNQETQYF. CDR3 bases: TGTGCCATCAGTGGGACGGGGACTAGCGGGCCGTTCAACCAAGAGACCCAGTACTTC.

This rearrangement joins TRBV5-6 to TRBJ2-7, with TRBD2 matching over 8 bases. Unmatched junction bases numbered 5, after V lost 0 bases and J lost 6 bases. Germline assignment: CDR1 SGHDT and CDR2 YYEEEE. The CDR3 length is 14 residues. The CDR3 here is CASSLGTSFREQYF. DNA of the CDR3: TGTGCCAGCAGCTTGGGGACTAGCTTCCGCGAGCAGTACTTC.

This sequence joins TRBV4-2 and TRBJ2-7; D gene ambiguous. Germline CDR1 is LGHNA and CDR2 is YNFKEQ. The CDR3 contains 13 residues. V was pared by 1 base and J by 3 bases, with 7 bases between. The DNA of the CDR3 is TGTGCCAGCAGCCAAGGTTCCCTCTACGAGCAGTACTTC. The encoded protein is CASSQGSLYEQYF.

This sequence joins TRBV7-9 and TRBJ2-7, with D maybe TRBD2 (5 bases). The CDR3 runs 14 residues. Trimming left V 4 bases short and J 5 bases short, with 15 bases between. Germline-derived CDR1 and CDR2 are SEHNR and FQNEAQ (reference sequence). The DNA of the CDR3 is TGTGCCAGCAGCTCCTCGGAGGTTCTCGACGAGCAGTACTTC. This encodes CASSSSEVLDEQYF.

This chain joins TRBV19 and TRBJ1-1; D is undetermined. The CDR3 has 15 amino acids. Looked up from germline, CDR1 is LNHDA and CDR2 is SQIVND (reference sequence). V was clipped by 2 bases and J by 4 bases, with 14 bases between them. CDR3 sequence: CASSISPSGLTEAFF. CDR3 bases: TGTGCCAGTAGTATATCTCCCTCTGGGCTCACTGAAGCTTTCTTT.

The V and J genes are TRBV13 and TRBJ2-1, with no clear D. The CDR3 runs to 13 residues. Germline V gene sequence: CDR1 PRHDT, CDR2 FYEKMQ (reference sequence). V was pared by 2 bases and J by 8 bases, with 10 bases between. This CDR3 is CASSLTLSDEQFF. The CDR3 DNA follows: TGTGCCAGCAGCTTAACTTTGTCCGATGAGCAGTTCTTC.

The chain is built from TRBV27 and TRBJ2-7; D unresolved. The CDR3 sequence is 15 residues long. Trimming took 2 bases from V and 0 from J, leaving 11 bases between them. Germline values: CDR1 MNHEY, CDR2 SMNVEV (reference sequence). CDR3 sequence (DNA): TGTGCCAGCAGTTTACGGGCAGCCGACTCCTACGAGCAGTACTTC. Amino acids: CASSLRAADSYEQYF.